Listed here are 20 T cell receptor beta chains from one sample, sequenced in a study of T-cell reconstitution after alpha-beta-depleted transplantation in children. This sample's TCRbeta library carried unique molecular identifier barcodes. MiXCR, applied by TCRdb to the PCR reads, yields one record per CDR3 protein. Of about 16,000 distinct CDR3 sequences listed, 5.1% are singletons. Sequenced here: PBMCs, sampled before TCRalphabeta/CD19-depleted stem cell transplant. These receptors all stem from a boy aged 5 to 17 with acute lymphoblastic leukemia, due to receive a stem cell transplant.

This clonotype came up many times. The genes are TRBV7-2 and TRBJ2-5; TRBD2 matches at 9 bases. Germline trimming cut 1 base from V and 1 base from J; bases unmatched to any gene: 7. Germline CDR1 and CDR2: SGHTA and FQGNSA. CDR3 length: 17 residues. The CDR3 here is CASSLGGAGGRQETQYF. CDR3 nucleotide sequence: TGTGCCAGCAGCTTAGGGGGAGCGGGGGGACGCCAAGAGACCCAGTACTTC. Complete variable domain (other parts from reference TRBV7-2 and TRBJ2-5): GAGVSQSPSNKVTEKGKDVELRCDPISGHTALYWYRQSLGQGLEFLIYFQGNSAPDKSGLPSDRFSAERTGGSVSTLTIQRTQQEDSAVYLCASSLGGAGGRQETQYFGPGTRLLVL.

This clonotype was recorded at least ten times. The chain uses TRBV5-1 and TRBJ1-1; D remains ambiguous. The CDR3 sequence is 11 residues long. The V end lost 3 bases, the J end lost 2 bases, and 2 bases lay between the germline ends. CDR1 SGHRS and CDR2 YFSETQ come from the germline V gene. CDR3 loop: CASSSNTEAFF. The DNA for the CDR3 is TGCGCCAGCAGCTCCAACACTGAAGCTTTCTTT.

This clonotype has a count of ten or more. The chain recombines TRBV6-2 or TRBV6-3 with TRBJ2-6; D is unresolved. Germline CDR1 is MNHEY and CDR2 is SVGEGT. The CDR3 extends over 17 amino acids. Trimming stripped 0 bases from V and 0 bases from J, with 9 bases between. CDR3 nucleotide sequence: TGTGCCAGCAGTTACTCCGGGCTGTACTCTGGGGCCAACGTCCTGACTTTC. Translated, it gives CASSYSGLYSGANVLTF.

This clonotype was seen many times. The gene calls are TRBV6-2 or TRBV6-3 and TRBJ1-6; the D gene is possibly TRBD1 (6 bases). Trimming pared 7 bases from V and 9 bases from J, leaving 19 bases between. Germline V gives CDR1 MNHEY, CDR2 SVGEGT. There are 15 residues in the CDR3. This CDR3 is CASNYGQSGGSPLHF. As DNA, the CDR3 is TGTGCCAGCAACTACGGACAGTCCGGTGGTTCACCCCTCCACTTT.

The gene calls are TRBV27 and TRBJ1-3; no reliable D call. Germline CDR1 MNHEY, CDR2 SMNVEV (reference sequence). This CDR3 region has 13 residues. The V end lost 3 bases, the J end lost 0 bases, and 3 bases lay between the germline ends. CDR3 protein: CASSFNSGNTIYF. The CDR3, as DNA: TGTGCCAGCAGTTTTAACTCTGGAAACACCATATATTTT.

Sample share makes this clonotype medium-sized (0.01 to 0.1%). The gene calls are TRBV4-2 and TRBJ2-5; 8 nucleotides match TRBD2. Trimming took 0 bases from V and 5 from J; bases not matched to a gene: 5. The CDR3 contains 15 residues. Germline lookup yields CDR1 LGHNA and CDR2 YNFKEQ. The CDR3: CASSQDGGAGETQYF. CDR3 bases: TGTGCCAGCAGCCAAGACGGGGGGGCTGGGGAGACCCAGTACTTC.

This clonotype was observed many times. V is TRBV4-1 and J is TRBJ1-6; D not certain. V dropped 0 bases and J dropped 10 bases, with 4 bases sitting between them. The CDR3 loop spans 12 amino acids. Germline assignment: CDR1 MGHRA and CDR2 YSYEKL. The CDR3 region is CASSQDRSPLHF. The CDR3 coding sequence is TGCGCCAGCAGCCAAGATCGATCACCCCTCCACTTT.

This clonotype came up many times. The genes are TRBV13 and TRBJ2-5; unclear D gene. Trimming took off 5 bases at V and 6 bases at J, with 7 bases between the two ends. The CDR3 is 11 residues long. In germline, CDR1 is PRHDT, CDR2 FYEKMQ (reference sequence). CDR3 sequence: CASSLHQTQYF. The CDR3 bases are TGTGCCAGCAGCCTGCACCAGACCCAGTACTTC.

This clonotype came up many times. V usage is TRBV6-6 and J usage is TRBJ2-2; 9 bases match TRBD1. The germline V gene encodes CDR1 MNHNY and CDR2 SVGAGI (reference sequence). The CDR3 is 16 residues long. V trimming: 5 bases; J trimming: 5 bases; junction bases outside the gene matches: 9. The chain's CDR3 is CASSPEDRGGTGELFF. The CDR3 DNA reads as TGTGCCAGCAGTCCGGAGGACAGGGGAGGGACCGGGGAGCTGTTTTTT.

This clonotype was observed at least ten times. The V and J genes are TRBV6-5 and TRBJ1-1, with no clear D. The germline CDR1 and CDR2 sequences are MNHEY and SVGAGI. This CDR3 spans 14 amino acids. The V end lost 7 bases, the J end lost 2 bases, and 14 bases lay between the germline ends. CDR3 protein: CASTPSGRNTEAFF. The CDR3 region has the DNA TGTGCCAGCACCCCTAGCGGGCGTAACACTGAAGCTTTCTTT.

This clonotype was recorded many times. The rearrangement uses TRBV7-2 and TRBJ2-5; D is ambiguous. CDR3 length equals 13 residues. Germline V gene data show CDR1 as SGHTA and CDR2 as FQGNSA. The V end lost 5 bases, the J end lost 5 bases, and 12 bases lay between the germline ends. The CDR3 bases are TGTGCCAGCAGCCCGTACGCGATGGAGACCCAGTACTTC. Protein sequence: CASSPYAMETQYF.

This clonotype came up many times. The chain employs TRBV6-2 or TRBV6-3 and TRBJ2-3; unclear D gene. V gave up 3 bases and J gave up 6 bases, with 7 bases separating them. This CDR3 spans 12 amino acids. In germline, CDR1 is MNHEY, CDR2 SVGEGT. The CDR3 nucleotides read TGTGCCAGCAGTTATTGGCTCGATACGCAGTATTTT. This encodes CASSYWLDTQYF.

This clonotype was found a few times. A much larger clonotype is one base distant, so this may be a read error. The V and J genes are TRBV12-3 or TRBV12-4 and TRBJ1-1; 7 nucleotides match TRBD1. V trimming: 4 bases; J trimming: 1 base; junction bases outside the gene matches: 3. CDR3 length equals 14 residues. The CDR3 region is CASSSRTGNTEAFF. The CDR3 DNA reads TGTGCCAGCAGTTCCCGGACAGGGAACACTGAAGCTTTCTTT.

This clonotype was seen only a few times. This chain uses TRBV11-3 with TRBJ1-2; a possible D gene is TRBD1 (6 bases). Trimming shortened V by 5 bases and J by 3 bases, and 10 bases separated the two germline ends. This CDR3 has 13 amino acids. Germline lookup yields CDR1 SGHNT and CDR2 YENEEA. The DNA of the CDR3 is TGTGCCAGCAGCCGCAGGGGTGACTATGGCTACACCTTC. Amino acid sequence: CASSRRGDYGYTF. The variable domain in full, completed from reference TRBV11-3 and TRBJ1-2, reads EAGVVQSPRYKIIEKKQPVAFWCNPISGHNTLYWYLQNLGQGPELLIRYENEEAVDDSQLPKDRFSAERLKGVDSTLKIQPAELGDSAVYLCASSRRGDYGYTFGSGTRLTVV.

This clonotype was observed many times. The rearrangement links TRBV14 to TRBJ2-3, with D possibly matching TRBD1 (5 bases). Deletions cut 4 bases from V and 3 bases from J, with 17 bases between. Germline CDR1 and CDR2: SGHDN and FVKESK. The CDR3 has 16 residues. DNA for the CDR3: TGTGCCAGCAGCCCATATCAGGGCAGGGCGACAGATACGCAGTATTTT. This encodes CASSPYQGRATDTQYF.

This clonotype was picked up many times. The chain employs TRBV11-2 and TRBJ2-7; D gene ambiguous. V lost 5 bases to trimming and J lost 5 bases, with 7 bases between them. Germline CDR1 reads SGHAT; CDR2 reads FQNNGV. The CDR3 consists of 11 residues. The CDR3, as DNA: TGTGCCAGCAGCCCCCTGAACGAGCAGTACTTC. Residues: CASSPLNEQYF.

This clonotype was seen repeatedly, ten times or more. The chain combines TRBV4-2 with TRBJ2-3; no reliable D call. With 4 bases removed from V and 0 bases from J, the gap between germline ends came to 5 bases. In germline, CDR1 is LGHNA, CDR2 YNFKEQ. This CDR3 spans 13 amino acids. The CDR3 DNA reads TGTGCCAGCAGCCTTAGCAGCACAGATACGCAGTATTTT. This codes for CASSLSSTDTQYF.

This clonotype was counted ten times or more. V is TRBV5-1 and J is TRBJ1-4; TRBD1 aligns across 12 bases. V shed 4 bases and J 13 bases; nucleotides not matched to a gene: 11. Germline-derived CDR1 and CDR2 are SGHRS and YFSETQ. The CDR3 extends over 15 amino acids. This CDR3 is CASSNAGTGGAGLFF. The CDR3 DNA follows: TGCGCCAGCAGCAACGCCGGGACAGGGGGCGCAGGACTGTTTTTT.

This clonotype has a count of ten or more. The chain is built from TRBV6-2 or TRBV6-3 and TRBJ2-7; 9 bases are shared with TRBD1. The CDR3 totals 14 residues. Germline CDR1 is MNHEY and CDR2 is SVGEGT. Trimming removed 6 bases from V and 3 bases from J; junction bases left unmatched: 6. The CDR3 protein is CASRPRDRVYEQYF. Here the CDR3 DNA reads TGTGCCAGCAGGCCCCGGGACAGGGTCTACGAGCAGTACTTC.

The sample holds many counts of this clonotype. The chain has TRBV24-1 and TRBJ2-1; 8 nucleotides agree with TRBD2. Trimming cost V 5 bases and J 3 bases; bases outside gene matches: 5. Germline CDR1 and CDR2: KGHDR and SFDVKD. The CDR3 totals 15 residues. CDR3 DNA: TGTGCCACCAGTGTTAATAGCGGGAACTACAATGAGCAGTTCTTC. This gives the protein CATSVNSGNYNEQFF.